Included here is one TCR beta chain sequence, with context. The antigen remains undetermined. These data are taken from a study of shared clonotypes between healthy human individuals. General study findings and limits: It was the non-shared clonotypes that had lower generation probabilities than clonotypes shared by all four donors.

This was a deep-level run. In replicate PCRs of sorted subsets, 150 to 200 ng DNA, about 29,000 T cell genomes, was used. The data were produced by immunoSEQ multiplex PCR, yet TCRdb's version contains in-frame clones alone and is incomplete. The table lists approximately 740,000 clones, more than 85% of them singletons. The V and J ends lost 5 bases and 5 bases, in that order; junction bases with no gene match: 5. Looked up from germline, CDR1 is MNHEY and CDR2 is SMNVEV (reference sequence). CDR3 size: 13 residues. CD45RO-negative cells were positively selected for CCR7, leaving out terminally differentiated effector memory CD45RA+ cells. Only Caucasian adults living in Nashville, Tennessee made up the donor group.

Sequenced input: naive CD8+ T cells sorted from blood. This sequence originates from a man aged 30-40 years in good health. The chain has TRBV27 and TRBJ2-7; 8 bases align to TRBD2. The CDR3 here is CASSISGRHEQYF. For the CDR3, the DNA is TGTGCCAGCAGTATAAGCGGGAGACACGAGCAGTACTTC.